This T cell receptor (beta chain) was documented in a study of patients and donors after allogeneic stem cell transplantation. A single record per CDR3 protein comes from TCRdb applying MiXCR to the RT-PCR reads. The sample includes 400,000 to 500,000 distinct CDR3 sequences, roughly 17% of them seen just once. V lost 7 bases, J lost 5 bases, and 20 bases lay in between. Germline CDR1 and CDR2: SGHRS and YFSETQ. The CDR3 is 15 residues long. The sample comprised blood, either unsorted or a sorted T cell fraction (not recorded which). The TCR comes from a human donor who was either an allogeneic HSCT recipient or a stem cell or donor lymphocyte infusion donor (not recorded which). It is not recorded whose cells these are; they may come from a transplant donor. The chain recombines TRBV5-1 with TRBJ2-3; D may match TRBD1 or TRBD2 (7 bases each). Here the CDR3 reads CASSGGGVSGDTQYF. In DNA form, the CDR3 reads TGCGCCAGCTCAGGGGGAGGGGTCTCAGGAGATACGCAGTATTTT.